The 2 T cell receptor beta chains below come from one sample, sequenced in a study of OX40 agonist ivuxolimab in advanced cancers. Assay: immunoSEQ multiplex PCR; the TCRdb copy retains only in-frame clones and omits some. The top ten clones hold approximately 4.8% of a sample with 75,000 to 95,000 clones, 80% to 90% of them seen once. The sample in question was CD4+ or CD8+ T cells sorted from blood, obtained in a trial of the OX40 agonist ivuxolimab. These TCRs come from an adult with an advanced solid tumor such as melanoma, head and neck, liver or kidney cancer.

The V call is TRBV11-3, the J call TRBJ2-2; D remains ambiguous. CDR3 length: 14 residues. Germline loops: CDR1 SGHNT, CDR2 YENEEA. The germline V and J ends were trimmed by 5 bases and 7 bases, with 14 bases remaining between them. CDR3 sequence reads: CASSPSLVGGELFF. In DNA form, the CDR3 reads TGTGCCAGCAGCCCTTCCTTAGTAGGCGGGGAGCTGTTTTTT.

The rearrangement uses TRBV5-6 and TRBJ1-2, with D perhaps matching TRBD1 (5 bases). V was clipped by 4 bases and J by 0 bases, with 16 bases between them. The CDR3 is 16 amino acids. CDR1 is SGHDT and CDR2 is YYEEEE in the germline V gene. The CDR3 is CASSLRGGPTNYGYTF. Written as DNA, the CDR3 is TGTGCCAGCAGCCTAAGGGGAGGACCAACTAACTATGGCTACACCTTC.